Here is one T cell receptor (beta chain) with its context. The antigen remains undetermined. The data stem from a study of regulatory dendritic cells for organ transplantation. Regarding the study as a whole: Between individuals, the alloreactive memory CD8+ T cell pool differed considerably.

Assay: immunoSEQ multiplex PCR; the TCRdb copy retains only in-frame clones and omits some. The table includes roughly 34,000 clones, 85% to 90% detected once. Memory T cells were CD45RO+, naive were CD45RA+, sorted by FACS. The CDR3 extends over 16 amino acids. V shed 1 base and J 0 bases; nucleotides not matched to a gene: 6. In germline, CDR1 is MNHNS, CDR2 SASEGT. This clonotype was obtained from a human donor in good health. Sequenced sample: naive CD4+ T cells from blood. As for subset: CD45RA+ naive T cells. The genes are TRBV6-1 and TRBJ2-7; 7 bases line up with TRBD1. Here the CDR3 DNA reads TGTGCCAGCAGTGAAGGTCCTCCAGGGGGCTCCTACGAGCAGTACTTC. Protein sequence: CASSEGPPGGSYEQYF.